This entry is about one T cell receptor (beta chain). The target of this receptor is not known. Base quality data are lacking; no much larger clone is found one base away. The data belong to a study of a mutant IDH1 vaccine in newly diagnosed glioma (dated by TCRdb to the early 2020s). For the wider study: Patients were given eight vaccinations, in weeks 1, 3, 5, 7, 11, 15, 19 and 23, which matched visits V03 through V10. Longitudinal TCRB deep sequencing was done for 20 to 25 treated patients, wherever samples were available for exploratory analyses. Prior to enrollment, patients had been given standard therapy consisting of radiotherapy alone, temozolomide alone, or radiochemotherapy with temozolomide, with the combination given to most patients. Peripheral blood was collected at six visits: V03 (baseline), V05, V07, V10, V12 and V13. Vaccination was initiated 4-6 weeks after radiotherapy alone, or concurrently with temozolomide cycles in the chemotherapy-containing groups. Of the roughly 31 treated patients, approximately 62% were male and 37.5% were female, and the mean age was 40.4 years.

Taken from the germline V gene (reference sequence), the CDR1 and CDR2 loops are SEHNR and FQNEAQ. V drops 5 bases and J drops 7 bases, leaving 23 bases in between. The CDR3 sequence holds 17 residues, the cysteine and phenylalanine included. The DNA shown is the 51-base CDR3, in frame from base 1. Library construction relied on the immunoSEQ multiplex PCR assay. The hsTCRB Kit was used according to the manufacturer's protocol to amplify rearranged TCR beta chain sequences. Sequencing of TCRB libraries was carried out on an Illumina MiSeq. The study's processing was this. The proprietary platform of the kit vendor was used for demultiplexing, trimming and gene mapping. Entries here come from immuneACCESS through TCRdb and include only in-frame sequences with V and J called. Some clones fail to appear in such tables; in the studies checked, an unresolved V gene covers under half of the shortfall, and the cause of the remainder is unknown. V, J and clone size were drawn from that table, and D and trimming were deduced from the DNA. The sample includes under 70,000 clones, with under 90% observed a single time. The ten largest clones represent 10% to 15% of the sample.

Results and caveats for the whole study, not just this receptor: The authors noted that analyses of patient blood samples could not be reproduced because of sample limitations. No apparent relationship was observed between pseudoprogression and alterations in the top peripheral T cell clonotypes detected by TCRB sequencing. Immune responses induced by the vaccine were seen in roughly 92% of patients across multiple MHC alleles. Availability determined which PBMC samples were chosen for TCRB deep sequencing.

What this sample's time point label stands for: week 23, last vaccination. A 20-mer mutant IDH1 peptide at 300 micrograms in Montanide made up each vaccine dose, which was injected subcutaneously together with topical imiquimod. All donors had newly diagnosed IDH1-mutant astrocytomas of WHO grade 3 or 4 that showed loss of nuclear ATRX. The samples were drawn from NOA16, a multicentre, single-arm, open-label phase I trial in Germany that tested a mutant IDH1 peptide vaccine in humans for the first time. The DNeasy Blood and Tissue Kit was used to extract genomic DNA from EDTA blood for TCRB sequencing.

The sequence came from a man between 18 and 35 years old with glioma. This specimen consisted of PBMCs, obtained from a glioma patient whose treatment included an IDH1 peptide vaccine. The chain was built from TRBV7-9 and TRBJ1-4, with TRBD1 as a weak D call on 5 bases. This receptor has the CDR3 CASSLTSGRERGEKLFF. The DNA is TGTGCCAGCAGCCTAACATCGGGCAGGGAGAGAGGTGAAAAACTGTTTTTT.